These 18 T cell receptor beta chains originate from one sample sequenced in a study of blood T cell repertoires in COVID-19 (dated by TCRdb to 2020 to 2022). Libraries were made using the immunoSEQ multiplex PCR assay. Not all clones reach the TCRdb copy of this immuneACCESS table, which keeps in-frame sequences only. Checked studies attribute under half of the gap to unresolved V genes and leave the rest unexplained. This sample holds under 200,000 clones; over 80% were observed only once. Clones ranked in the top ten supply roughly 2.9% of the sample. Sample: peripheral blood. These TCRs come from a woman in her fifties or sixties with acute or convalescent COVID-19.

The CDR3: CASSIDRNTIYF. The CDR3, as DNA: TGTGCCAGTAGTATCGACAGAAACACCATATATTTT. The V gene is TRBV19, the J gene TRBJ1-3; D is ambiguous. V dropped 3 bases and J dropped 5 bases, with 5 bases sitting between them. Per germline, CDR1 LNHDA and CDR2 SQIVND (reference sequence). The CDR3 has 12 residues.

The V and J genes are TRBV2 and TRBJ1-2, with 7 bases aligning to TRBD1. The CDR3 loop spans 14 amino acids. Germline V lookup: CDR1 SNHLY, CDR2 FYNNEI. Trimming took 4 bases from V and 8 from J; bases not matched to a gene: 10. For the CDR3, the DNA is TGTGCCAGCAGTGGAACAGGGGTAGTGGTCGGCTACACCTTC. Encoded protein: CASSGTGVVVGYTF.

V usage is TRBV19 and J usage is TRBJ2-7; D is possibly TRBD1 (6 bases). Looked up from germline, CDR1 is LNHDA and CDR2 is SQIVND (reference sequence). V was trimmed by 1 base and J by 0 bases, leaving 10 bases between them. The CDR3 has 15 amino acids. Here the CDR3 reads CASSIVAGDSYEQYF. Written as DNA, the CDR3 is TGTGCCAGTAGTATAGTGGCAGGGGACTCCTACGAGCAGTACTTC. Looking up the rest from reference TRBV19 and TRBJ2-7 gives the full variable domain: DGGITQSPKYLFRKEGQNVTLSCEQNLNHDAMYWYRQDPGQGLRLIYYSQIVNDFQKGDIAEGYSVSREKKESFPLTVTSAQKNPTAFYLCASSIVAGDSYEQYFGPGTRLTVT.

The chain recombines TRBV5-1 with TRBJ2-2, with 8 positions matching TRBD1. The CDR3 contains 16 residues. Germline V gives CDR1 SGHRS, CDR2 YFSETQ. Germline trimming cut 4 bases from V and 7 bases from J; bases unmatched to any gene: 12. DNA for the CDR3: TGCGCCAGCAGCAGAGGGGAGACAGGGGTAGGCGGGGAGCTGTTTTTT. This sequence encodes CASSRGETGVGGELFF.

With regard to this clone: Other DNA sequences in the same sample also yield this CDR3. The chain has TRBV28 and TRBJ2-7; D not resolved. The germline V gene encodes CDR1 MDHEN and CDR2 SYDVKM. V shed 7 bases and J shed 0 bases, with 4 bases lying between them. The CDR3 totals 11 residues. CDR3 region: CASTSSYEQYF. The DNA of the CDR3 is TGTGCCAGCACGAGCTCCTACGAGCAGTACTTC.

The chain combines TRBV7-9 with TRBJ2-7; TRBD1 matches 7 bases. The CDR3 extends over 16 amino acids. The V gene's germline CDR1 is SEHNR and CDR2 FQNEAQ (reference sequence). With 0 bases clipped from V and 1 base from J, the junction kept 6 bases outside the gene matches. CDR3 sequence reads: CASSLALGQSSYEQYF. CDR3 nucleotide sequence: TGTGCCAGCAGCTTAGCCCTGGGACAGAGTTCCTACGAGCAGTACTTC.

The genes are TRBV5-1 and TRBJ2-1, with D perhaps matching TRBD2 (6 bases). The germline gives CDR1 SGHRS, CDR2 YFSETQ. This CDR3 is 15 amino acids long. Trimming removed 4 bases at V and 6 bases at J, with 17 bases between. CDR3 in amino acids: CASSPLAEASNEQFF. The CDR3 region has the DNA TGCGCCAGCAGCCCGTTAGCGGAGGCCTCCAATGAGCAGTTCTTC.

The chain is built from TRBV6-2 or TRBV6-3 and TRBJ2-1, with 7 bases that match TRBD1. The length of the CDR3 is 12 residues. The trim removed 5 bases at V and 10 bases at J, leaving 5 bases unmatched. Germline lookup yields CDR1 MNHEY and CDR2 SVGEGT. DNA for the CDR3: TGTGCCAGCAGTGCGGACAGGTTCGAGCAGTTCTTC. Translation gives CASSADRFEQFF.

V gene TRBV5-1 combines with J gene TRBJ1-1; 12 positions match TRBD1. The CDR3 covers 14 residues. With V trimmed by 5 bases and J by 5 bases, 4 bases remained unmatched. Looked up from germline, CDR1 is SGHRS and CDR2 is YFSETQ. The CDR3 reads CASSRDRGRTEAFF. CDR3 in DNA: TGCGCCAGCAGTAGGGACAGGGGGCGAACTGAAGCTTTCTTT.

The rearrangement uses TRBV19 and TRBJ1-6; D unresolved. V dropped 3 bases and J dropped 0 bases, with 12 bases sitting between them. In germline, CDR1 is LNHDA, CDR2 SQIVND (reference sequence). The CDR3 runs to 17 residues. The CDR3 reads CASSITSWSSYNSPLHF. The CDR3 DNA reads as TGTGCCAGTAGTATTACAAGTTGGAGCTCCTATAATTCACCCCTCCACTTT.

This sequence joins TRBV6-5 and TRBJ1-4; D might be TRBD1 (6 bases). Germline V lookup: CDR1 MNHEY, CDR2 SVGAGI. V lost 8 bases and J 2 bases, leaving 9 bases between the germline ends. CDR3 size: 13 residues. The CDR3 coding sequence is TGTGCCAGCGGACAGCTTACTAATGAAAAACTGTTTTTT. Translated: CASGQLTNEKLFF.

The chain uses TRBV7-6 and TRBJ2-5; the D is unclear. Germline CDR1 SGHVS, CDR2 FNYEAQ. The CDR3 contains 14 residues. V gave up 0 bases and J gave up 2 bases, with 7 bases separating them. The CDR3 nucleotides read TGTGCCAGCAGCTTAGCGGGCAGTCAAGAGACCCAGTACTTC. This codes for CASSLAGSQETQYF.

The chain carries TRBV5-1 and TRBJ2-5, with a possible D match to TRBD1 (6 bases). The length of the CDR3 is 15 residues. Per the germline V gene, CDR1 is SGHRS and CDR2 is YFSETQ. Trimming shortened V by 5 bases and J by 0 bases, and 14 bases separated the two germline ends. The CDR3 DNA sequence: TGCGCCAGCAGGCAGGCAGGGGTCAACCAAGAGACCCAGTACTTC. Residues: CASRQAGVNQETQYF.

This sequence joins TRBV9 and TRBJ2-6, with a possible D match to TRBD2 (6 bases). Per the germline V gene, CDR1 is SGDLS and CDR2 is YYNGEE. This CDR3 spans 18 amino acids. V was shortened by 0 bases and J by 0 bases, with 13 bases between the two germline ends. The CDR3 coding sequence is TGTGCCAGCAGCGTAGGGGTTGGGGGAGGCTCTGGGGCCAACGTCCTGACTTTC. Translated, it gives CASSVGVGGGSGANVLTF.

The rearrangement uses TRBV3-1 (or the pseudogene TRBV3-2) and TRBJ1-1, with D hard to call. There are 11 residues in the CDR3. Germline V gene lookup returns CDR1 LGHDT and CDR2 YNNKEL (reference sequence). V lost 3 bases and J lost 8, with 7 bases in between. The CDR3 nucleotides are TGTGCCAGCAGCCACCGTTCCGAAGCTTTCTTT. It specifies CASSHRSEAFF.

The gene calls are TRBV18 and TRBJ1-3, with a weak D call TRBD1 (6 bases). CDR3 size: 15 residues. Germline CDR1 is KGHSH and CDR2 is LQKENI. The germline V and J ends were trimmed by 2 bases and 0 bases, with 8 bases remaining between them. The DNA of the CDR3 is TGTGCCAGCTCACCAGGGGGCGCCTCTGGAAACACCATATATTTT. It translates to CASSPGGASGNTIYF. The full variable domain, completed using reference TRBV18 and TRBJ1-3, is NAGVMQNPRHLVRRRGQEARLRCSPMKGHSHVYWYRQLPEEGLKFMVYLQKENIIDESGMPKERFSAEFPKEGPSILRIQQVVRGDSAAYFCASSPGGASGNTIYFGEGSWLTVV.

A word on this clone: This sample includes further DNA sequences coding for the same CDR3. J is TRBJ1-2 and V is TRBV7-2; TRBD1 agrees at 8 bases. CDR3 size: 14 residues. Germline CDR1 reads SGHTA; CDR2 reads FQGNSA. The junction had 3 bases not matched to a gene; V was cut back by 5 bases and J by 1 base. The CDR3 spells CASSPGQGNYGYTF. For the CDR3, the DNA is TGTGCCAGCAGCCCAGGACAGGGTAACTATGGCTACACCTTC.

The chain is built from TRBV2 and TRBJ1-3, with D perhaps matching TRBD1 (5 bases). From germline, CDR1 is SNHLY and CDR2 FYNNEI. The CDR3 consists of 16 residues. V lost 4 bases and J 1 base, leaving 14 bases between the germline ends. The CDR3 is CASSASGVRSGNTIYF. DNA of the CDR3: TGTGCCAGCAGTGCCTCGGGGGTCAGGTCTGGAAACACCATATATTTT.